The 8 T cell receptor beta chains given below trace back to one sample, sequenced in a study of T cells expressing NK-cell markers. TCRdb reprocessed the 5' RACE reads; each CDR3 protein has one entry and no DNA is given. The repertoire shows a few hundred thousand distinct CDR3 sequences; the top ten hold about 3.6%. The specimen was blood T cells: a sorted CD56 or NKG2C T cell subset, CD4+ or CD8+ T cells, or bulk PBMC T cells (not recorded which). These receptors were obtained from a man aged 18 to 30 in good health.

The chain employs TRBV7-9 and TRBJ1-1; with no DNA, the TCRdb D assignment of TRBD1 cannot be verified. Germline CDR1 is SEHNR and CDR2 is FQNEAQ (reference sequence). CDR3 size: 17 residues. The CDR3 loop is CASSLKWSRGTNTEAFF.

The gene calls are TRBV7-9 and TRBJ1-1; without DNA, the TCRdb call of TRBD1 cannot be checked. Germline V gene lookup returns CDR1 SEHNR and CDR2 FQNEAQ (reference sequence). This CDR3 has 15 amino acids. CDR3 protein: CASSFRQGVNTEAFF.

The V gene is TRBV29-1, the J gene TRBJ1-1; absent DNA, TCRdb's TRBD1 call cannot be checked. Germline assignment: CDR1 SQVTM and CDR2 ANQGSEA. The CDR3 covers 13 residues. The CDR3 reads CSVERSRDTEAFF.

CDR3 sequence: CASRKPGQVNEQYF. The chain links TRBV12-3 or TRBV12-4 to TRBJ2-7; no DNA is available, so the TRBD1 call from TCRdb remains unchecked. This CDR3 has 14 residues.

V and J are TRBV5-1 and TRBJ1-4. Germline loops: CDR1 SGHRS, CDR2 YFSETQ. There are 14 residues in the CDR3. The CDR3 spells CASSLEVDNEKLFF.

The gene calls are TRBV20-1 and TRBJ1-1; TCRdb calls TRBD1, which cannot be checked without DNA. Germline V CDR1 and CDR2: DFQATT, SNEGSKA (reference sequence). CDR3 length equals 11 residues. The CDR3: CSARDRVEAFF.

This rearrangement joins TRBV10-3 to TRBJ2-6; TCRdb gives TRBD1 as the D gene, but with no DNA this cannot be confirmed. The CDR3 length is 18 residues. Germline assignment: CDR1 ENHRY and CDR2 SYGVKD. The CDR3 is CAISDYTGGASGANVLTF.

The gene calls are TRBV14 and TRBJ2-3; no DNA is available, so the TRBD2 call from TCRdb remains unchecked. CDR3 length: 18 amino acids. Per the germline V gene, CDR1 is SGHDN and CDR2 is FVKESK. The chain's CDR3 is CASSQKRRLAGVADTQYF.